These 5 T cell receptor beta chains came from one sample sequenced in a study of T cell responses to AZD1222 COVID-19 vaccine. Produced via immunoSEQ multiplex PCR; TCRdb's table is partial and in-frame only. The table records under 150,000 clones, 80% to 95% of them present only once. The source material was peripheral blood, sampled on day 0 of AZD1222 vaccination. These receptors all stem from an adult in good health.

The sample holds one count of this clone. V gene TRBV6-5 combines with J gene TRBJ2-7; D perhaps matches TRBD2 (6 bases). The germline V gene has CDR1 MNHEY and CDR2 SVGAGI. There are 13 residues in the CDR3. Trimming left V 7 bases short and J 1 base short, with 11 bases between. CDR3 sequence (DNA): TGTGCCAGCATGGGACTGGCTTCCTACGAGCAGTACTTC. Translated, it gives CASMGLASYEQYF.

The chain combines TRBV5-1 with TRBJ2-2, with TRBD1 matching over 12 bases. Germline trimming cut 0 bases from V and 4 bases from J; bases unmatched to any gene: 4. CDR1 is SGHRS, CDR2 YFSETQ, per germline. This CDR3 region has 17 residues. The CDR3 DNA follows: TGCGCCAGCAGCTTGGTCCCGGGACAGGGGGCCACCGGGGAGCTGTTTTTT. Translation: CASSLVPGQGATGELFF.

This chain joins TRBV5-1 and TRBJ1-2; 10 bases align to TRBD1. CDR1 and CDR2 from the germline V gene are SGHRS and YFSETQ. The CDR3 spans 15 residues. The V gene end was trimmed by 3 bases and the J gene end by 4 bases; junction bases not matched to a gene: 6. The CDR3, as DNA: TGCGCCAGCAGCTCCGGCGGGACAGGGGCCTATGGCTACACCTTC. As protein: CASSSGGTGAYGYTF.

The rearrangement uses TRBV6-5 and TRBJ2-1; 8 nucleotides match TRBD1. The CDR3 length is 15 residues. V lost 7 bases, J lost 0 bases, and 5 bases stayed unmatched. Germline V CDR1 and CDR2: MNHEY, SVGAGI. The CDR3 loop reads CASNSQGASYNEQFF. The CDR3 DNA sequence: TGTGCCAGCAATTCCCAGGGGGCCTCCTACAATGAGCAGTTCTTC.

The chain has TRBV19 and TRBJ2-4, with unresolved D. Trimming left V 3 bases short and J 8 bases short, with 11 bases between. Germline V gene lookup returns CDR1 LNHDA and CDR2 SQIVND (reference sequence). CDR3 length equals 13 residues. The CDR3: CASSIGQIDIQYF. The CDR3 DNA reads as TGTGCCAGTAGTATTGGCCAGATTGACATTCAGTACTTC.